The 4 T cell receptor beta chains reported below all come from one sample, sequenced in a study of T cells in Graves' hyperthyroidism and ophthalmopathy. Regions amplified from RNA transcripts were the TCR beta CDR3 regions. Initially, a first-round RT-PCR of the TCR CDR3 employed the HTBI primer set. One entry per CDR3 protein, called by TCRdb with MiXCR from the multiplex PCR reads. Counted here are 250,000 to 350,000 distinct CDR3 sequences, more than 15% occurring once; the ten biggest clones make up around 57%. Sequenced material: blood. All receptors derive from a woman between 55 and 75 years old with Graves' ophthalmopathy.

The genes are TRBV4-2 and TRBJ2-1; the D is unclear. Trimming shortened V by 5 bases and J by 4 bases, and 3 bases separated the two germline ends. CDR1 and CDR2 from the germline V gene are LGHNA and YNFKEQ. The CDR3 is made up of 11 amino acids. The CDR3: CASSWYNEQFF. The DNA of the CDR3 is TGTGCCAGCAGCTGGTACAATGAGCAGTTCTTC.

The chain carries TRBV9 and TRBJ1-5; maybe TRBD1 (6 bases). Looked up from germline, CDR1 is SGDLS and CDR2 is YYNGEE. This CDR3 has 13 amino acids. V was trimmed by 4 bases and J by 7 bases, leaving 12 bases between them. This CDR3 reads CASSSGGSQPQHF. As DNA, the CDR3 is TGTGCCAGCAGCTCTGGGGGCAGCCAGCCCCAGCATTTT.

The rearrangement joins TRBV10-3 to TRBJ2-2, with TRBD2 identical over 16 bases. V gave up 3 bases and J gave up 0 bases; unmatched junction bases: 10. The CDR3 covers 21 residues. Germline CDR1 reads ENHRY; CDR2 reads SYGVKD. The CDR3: CAISDPPGLAGGETNTGELFF. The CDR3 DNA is TGTGCCATCAGTGATCCACCGGGACTAGCGGGGGGGGAAACGAACACCGGGGAGCTGTTTTTT.

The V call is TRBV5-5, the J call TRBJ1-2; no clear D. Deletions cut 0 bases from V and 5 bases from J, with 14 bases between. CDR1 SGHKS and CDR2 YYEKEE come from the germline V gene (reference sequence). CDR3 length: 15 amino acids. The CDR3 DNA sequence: TGTGCCAGCAGCTTGGATACGGCAGTTTGGTATGGCTACACCTTC. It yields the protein CASSLDTAVWYGYTF.